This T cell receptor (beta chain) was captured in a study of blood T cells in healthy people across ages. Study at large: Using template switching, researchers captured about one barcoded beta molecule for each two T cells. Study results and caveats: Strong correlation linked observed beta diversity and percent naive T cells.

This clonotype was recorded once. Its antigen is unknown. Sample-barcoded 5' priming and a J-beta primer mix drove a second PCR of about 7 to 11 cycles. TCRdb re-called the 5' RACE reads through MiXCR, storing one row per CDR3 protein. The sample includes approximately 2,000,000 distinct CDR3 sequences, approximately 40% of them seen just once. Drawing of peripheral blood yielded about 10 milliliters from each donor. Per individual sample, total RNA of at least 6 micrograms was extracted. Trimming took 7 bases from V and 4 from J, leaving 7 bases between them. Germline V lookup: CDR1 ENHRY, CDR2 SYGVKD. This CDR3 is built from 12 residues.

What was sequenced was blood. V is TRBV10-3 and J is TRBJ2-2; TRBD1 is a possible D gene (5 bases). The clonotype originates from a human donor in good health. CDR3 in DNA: TGTGCCATCACGACAGCCACCGGGGAGCTGTTTTTT. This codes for CAITTATGELFF.